The rows below give T cell receptor beta chains drawn from one sample of a study of blood T cell repertoires in COVID-19. The table came from immunoSEQ multiplex PCR; TCRdb's copy has only in-frame clones and leaves some out. Here the sample spans fewer than 80,000 clones, roughly 90% being singletons. The sequenced material came from peripheral blood. The receptors here all came from a human donor in a cohort sampled during active COVID-19. Both conserved end residues are part of each CDR3. The order of the fields is J gene, V gene, CDR3 length, clone size, D gene, CDR3 DNA, CDR3 protein. The D gene is left open where the match is weak. Some rows mark clone size as missing; the rest say once, few, many or name a class of expanded clone.

>TRBJ1-1|TRBV29-1|12|.|TRBD1
TGCAGCGCAACCACAGGGGAGAGTGTGGCTTTCTTT
CSATTGESVAFF
>TRBJ1-3|TRBV7-8|17|.|TRBD1
TGTGCCAGCAGCTTAGTAGAAGGGGGACAGGCTGGAAACACCATATATTTT
CASSLVEGGQAGNTIYF
>TRBJ2-3|TRBV6-2/TRBV6-3|16|once|TRBD1
TGTGCCAGCAGTTCGGAGACAGGGGGCGTCTCAGATACGCAGTATTTT
CASSSETGGVSDTQYF
>TRBJ1-2|TRBV30|13|.|TRBD1
TGTGCCTGTAGGGGGCGTTGGAACTATGGCTACACCTTC
CACRGRWNYGYTF
>TRBJ2-5|TRBV4-1|21|.|TRBD2
TGCGCCAGCAGCCAAGATTTGTTACGGGAGGGCAGTACGGAATTAGTGAGGACCCAGTACTTC
CASSQDLLREGSTELVRTQYF
>TRBJ1-2|TRBV6-6|14|.|.
TGTGCCAGTTACCCAGGGAGGGAGTCCTATGGCTACACCTTC
CASYPGRESYGYTF
>TRBJ1-3|TRBV4-1|15|.|.
TGCGCCAGCAGCCCACAACAGGGAGCTGGAAACACCATATATTTT
CASSPQQGAGNTIYF
>TRBJ1-4|TRBV12-3/TRBV12-4|13|.|TRBD1
TGTGCCAGCAGTTTACGGACAGGAGAAAAACTGTTTTTT
CASSLRTGEKLFF
>TRBJ2-7|TRBV4-1|15|.|.
TGCGCCAGCAGCCAAGATCGCGGGGAGTTCTACGAGCAGTACTTC
CASSQDRGEFYEQYF
>TRBJ2-6|TRBV5-1|18|.|TRBD2
TGCGCCAGCAGCCAGACTAGCGGGGGCCCCTCTGGGGCCAACGTCCTGACTTTC
CASSQTSGGPSGANVLTF
>TRBJ1-2|TRBV4-1|14|.|TRBD1
TGCGCCAGCAGCCCGTGGACAGGGCATTATGGCTACACCTTC
CASSPWTGHYGYTF
>TRBJ1-2|TRBV5-5|13|.|.
TGTGCCAGCAGCTTGTCCGGCAGGGATGGCTACACCTTC
CASSLSGRDGYTF
>TRBJ1-3|TRBV2|16|.|TRBD1
TGTGCCAGCAGTCGCTCCGGGACAGTCTCTGGAAACACCATATATTTT
CASSRSGTVSGNTIYF
>TRBJ2-3|TRBV5-4|16|.|.
TGTGCCAGCAGCTTGGGAGTAGCGTCTAGCACAGATACGCAGTATTTT
CASSLGVASSTDTQYF
>TRBJ2-3|TRBV11-2|18|.|TRBD1
TGTGCCAGCAGCTTAGTTCCCCCCGGGACAGGGCTTACAGATACGCAGTATTTT
CASSLVPPGTGLTDTQYF
>TRBJ2-2|TRBV6-5|14|.|TRBD2
TGTGCCAGCAGTTCGGGAGGGGACCCCGGGGAGCTGTTTTTT
CASSSGGDPGELFF
>TRBJ2-7|TRBV5-6|12|.|.
TGTGCCAGCAGCTTGGCTCAGGGCGGGCAGTACTTC
CASSLAQGGQYF
>TRBJ1-4|TRBV5-1|14|once|.
TGCGCCAGCAGCTTGAGAGGGAACAATGAAAAACTGTTTTTT
CASSLRGNNEKLFF
>TRBJ2-5|TRBV3-1/TRBV3-2|18|.|TRBD2
TGTGCCAGCAGCGAACCCGCCCCGCTAGCGGGGTGGCAAGAGACCCAGTACTTC
CASSEPAPLAGWQETQYF
>TRBJ1-2|TRBV29-1|13|.|.
TGCAGCGTTCGGTCCAGCGAAGACTATGGCTACACCTTC
CSVRSSEDYGYTF
>TRBJ1-1|TRBV11-2|13|.|.
TGTGCCAGCAACAAAGGGGAAGGGGCCGGAGCTTTCTTT
CASNKGEGAGAFF
>TRBJ2-2|TRBV6-5|13|.|.
TGTGCCAGCAGTCTCACAGGGACCGGGGAGCTGTTTTTT
CASSLTGTGELFF